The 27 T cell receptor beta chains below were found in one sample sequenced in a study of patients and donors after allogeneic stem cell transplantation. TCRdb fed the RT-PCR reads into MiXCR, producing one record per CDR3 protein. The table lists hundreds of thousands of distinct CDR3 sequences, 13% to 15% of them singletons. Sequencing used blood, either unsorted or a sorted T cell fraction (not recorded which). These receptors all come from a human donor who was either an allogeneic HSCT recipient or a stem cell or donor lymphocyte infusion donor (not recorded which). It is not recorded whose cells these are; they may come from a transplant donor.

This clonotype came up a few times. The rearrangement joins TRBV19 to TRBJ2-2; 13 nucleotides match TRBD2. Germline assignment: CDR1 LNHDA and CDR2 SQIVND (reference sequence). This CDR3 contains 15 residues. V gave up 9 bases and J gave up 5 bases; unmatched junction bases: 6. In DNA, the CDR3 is TGTGCCAGCATAACTAGCGGGAGGGATACCGGGGAGCTGTTTTTT. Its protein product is CASITSGRDTGELFF.

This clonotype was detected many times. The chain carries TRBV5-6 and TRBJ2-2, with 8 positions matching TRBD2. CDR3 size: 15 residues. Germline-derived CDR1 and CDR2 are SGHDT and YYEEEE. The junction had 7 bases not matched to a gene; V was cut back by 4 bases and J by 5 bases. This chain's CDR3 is CASSLSGIGTGELFF. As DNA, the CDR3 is TGTGCCAGCAGCCTTAGCGGGATAGGTACCGGGGAGCTGTTTTTT. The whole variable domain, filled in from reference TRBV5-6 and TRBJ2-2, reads DAGVTQSPTHLIKTRGQQVTLRCSPKSGHDTVSWYQQALGQGPQFIFQYYEEEERQRGNFPDRFSGHQFPNYSSELNVNALLLGDSALYLCASSLSGIGTGELFFGEGSRLTVL.

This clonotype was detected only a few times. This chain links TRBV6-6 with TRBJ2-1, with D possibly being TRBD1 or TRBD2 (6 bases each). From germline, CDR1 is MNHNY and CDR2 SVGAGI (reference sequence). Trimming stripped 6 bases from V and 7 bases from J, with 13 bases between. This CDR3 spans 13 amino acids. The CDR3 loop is CASSPIGGNEQFF. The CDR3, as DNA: TGTGCCAGCAGCCCCATAGGGGGGAATGAGCAGTTCTTC.

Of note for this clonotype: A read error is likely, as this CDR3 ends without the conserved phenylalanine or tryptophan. The CDR3 region has the DNA TGCAGTGCTAGCGGAGGGGAGAGGGTGAACACTGAAGCTTTCTAT. Its protein is CSASGGERVNTEAFY. The V call is TRBV20-1, the J call TRBJ1-1, with D perhaps matching TRBD1 (5 bases). CDR3 length: 15 amino acids. Trimming took off 3 bases at V and 0 bases at J, with 14 bases between the two ends. Germline CDR1 DFQATT, CDR2 SNEGSKA (reference sequence).

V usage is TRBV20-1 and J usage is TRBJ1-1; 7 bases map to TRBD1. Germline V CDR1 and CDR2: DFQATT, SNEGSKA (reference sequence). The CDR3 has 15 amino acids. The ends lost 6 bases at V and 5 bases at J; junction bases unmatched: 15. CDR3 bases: TGCAGTGCGAGCCCACATTTTACAGGGGAAACTGAAGCTTTCTTT. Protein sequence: CSASPHFTGETEAFF.

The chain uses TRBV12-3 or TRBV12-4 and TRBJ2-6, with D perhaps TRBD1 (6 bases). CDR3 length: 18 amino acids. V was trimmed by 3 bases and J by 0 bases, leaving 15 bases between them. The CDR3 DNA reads TGTGCCAGCAGTTTCTTTCCCGGGACAAGCTCTGGGGCCAACGTCCTGACTTTC. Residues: CASSFFPGTSSGANVLTF.

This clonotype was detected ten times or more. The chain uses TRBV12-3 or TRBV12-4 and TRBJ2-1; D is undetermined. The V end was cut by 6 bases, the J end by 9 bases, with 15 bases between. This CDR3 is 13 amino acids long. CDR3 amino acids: CASSRDLGTEQFF. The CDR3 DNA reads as TGTGCCAGCAGCCGTGACCTCGGCACTGAGCAGTTCTTC.

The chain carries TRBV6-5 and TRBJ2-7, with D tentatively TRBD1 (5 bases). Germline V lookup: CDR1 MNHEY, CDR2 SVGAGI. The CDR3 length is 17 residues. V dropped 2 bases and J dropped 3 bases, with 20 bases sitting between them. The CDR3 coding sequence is TGTGCCAGCAGTTACGCCAGGGTCTCAGCACCCAACTACGAGCAGTACTTC. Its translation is CASSYARVSAPNYEQYF.

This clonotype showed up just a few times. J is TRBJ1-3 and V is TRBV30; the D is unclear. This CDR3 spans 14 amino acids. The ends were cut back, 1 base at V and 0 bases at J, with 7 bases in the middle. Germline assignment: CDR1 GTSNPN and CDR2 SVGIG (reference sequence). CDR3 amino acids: CAWSGRDSGNTIYF. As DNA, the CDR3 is TGTGCCTGGAGTGGCAGAGACTCTGGAAACACCATATATTTT.

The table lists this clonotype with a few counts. The DNA for the CDR3 is TGTGCCACCAGTGATTTCGGATCCGGGACTCCCAAGAATACGCAGTATTTT. Its translation is CATSDFGSGTPKNTQYF. The chain has TRBV24-1 and TRBJ2-3; D perhaps matches TRBD2 (6 bases). CDR1 KGHDR and CDR2 SFDVKD come from the germline V gene. There are 17 residues in the CDR3. V lost 1 base and J 7 bases, leaving 20 bases between the germline ends.

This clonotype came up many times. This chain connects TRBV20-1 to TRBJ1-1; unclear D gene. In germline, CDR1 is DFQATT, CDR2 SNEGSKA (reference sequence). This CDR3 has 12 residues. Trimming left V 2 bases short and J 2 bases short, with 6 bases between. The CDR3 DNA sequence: TGCAGTGCTAGAAAGACCAACACTGAAGCTTTCTTT. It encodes CSARKTNTEAFF.

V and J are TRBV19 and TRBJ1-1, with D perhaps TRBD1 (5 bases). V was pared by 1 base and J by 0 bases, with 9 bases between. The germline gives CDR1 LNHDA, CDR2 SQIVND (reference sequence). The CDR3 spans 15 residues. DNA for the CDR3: TGTGCCAGTAGTATAGGGACGGGGGTGAACACTGAAGCTTTCTTT. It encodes CASSIGTGVNTEAFF.

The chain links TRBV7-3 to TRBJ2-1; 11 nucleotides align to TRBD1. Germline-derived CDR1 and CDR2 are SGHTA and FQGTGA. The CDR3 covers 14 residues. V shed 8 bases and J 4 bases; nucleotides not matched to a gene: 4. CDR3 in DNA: TGTGCCAGCGGGGGGGACAGGGGGTACAATGAGCAGTTCTTC. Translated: CASGGDRGYNEQFF.

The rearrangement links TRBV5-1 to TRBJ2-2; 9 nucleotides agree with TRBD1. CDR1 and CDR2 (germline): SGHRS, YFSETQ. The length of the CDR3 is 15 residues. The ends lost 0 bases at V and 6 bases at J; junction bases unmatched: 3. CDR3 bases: TGCGCCAGCAGCTTGGGGACAGGGGATCCCGGGGAGCTGTTTTTT. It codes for CASSLGTGDPGELFF.

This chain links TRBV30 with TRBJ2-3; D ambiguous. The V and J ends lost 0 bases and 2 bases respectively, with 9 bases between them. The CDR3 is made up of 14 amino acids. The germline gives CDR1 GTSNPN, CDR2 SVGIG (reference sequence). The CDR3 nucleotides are TGTGCCTGGAGTGTAATGACTGTCACAGATACGCAGTATTTT. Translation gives CAWSVMTVTDTQYF.

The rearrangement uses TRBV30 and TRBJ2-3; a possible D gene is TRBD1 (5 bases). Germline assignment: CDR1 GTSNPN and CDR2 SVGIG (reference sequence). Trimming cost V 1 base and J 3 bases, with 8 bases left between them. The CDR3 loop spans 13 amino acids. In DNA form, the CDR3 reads TGTGCCTGGAGTGAAACAGGAACAGATACGCAGTATTTT. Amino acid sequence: CAWSETGTDTQYF.

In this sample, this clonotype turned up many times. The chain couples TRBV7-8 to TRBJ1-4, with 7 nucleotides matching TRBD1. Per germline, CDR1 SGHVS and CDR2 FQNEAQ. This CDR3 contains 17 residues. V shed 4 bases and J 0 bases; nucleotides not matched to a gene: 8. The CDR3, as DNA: TGTGCCAGCAGCTCCCACAGGGGTCGCGCAACTAATGAAAAACTGTTTTTT. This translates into CASSSHRGRATNEKLFF.

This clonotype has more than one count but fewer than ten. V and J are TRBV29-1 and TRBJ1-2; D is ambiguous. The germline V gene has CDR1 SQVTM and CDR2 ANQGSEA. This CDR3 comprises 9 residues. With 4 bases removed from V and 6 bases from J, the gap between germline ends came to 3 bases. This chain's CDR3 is CSVVDGYTF. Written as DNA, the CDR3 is TGCAGCGTTGTTGATGGCTACACCTTC.

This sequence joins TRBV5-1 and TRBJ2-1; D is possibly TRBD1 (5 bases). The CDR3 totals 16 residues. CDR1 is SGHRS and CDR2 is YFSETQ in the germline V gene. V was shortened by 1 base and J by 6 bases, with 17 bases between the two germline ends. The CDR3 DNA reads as TGCGCCAGCAGCTTGCGGGCAGGGCGCTTCGTCAATGAGCAGTTCTTC. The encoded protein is CASSLRAGRFVNEQFF.

The CDR3 DNA follows: TGCGCCAGCTCTACCGGGCCCCCCCCGAACACCGGGGAGCTGTTTTTT. Translated, it gives CASSTGPPPNTGELFF. The chain employs TRBV5-1 and TRBJ2-2; D not certain. V was trimmed by 7 bases and J by 0 bases, leaving 16 bases between them. The CDR3 extends over 16 amino acids. CDR1 and CDR2 from the germline V gene are SGHRS and YFSETQ.

The CDR3 spells CSASAGRGRGPDTQYF. As DNA, the CDR3 is TGCAGTGCTAGTGCCGGGCGGGGCAGAGGCCCAGATACGCAGTATTTT. This chain uses TRBV20-1 with TRBJ2-3; weak D call: TRBD2 (6 bases). This CDR3 spans 16 amino acids. V gave up 3 bases and J gave up 4 bases, with 20 bases separating them. Germline V gene lookup returns CDR1 DFQATT and CDR2 SNEGSKA (reference sequence).

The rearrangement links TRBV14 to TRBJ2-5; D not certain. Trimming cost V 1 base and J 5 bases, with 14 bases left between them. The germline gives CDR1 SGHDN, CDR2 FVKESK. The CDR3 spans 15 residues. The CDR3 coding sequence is TGTGCCAGCAGCCAAGCCACGGTTGTGGAGGAGACCCAGTACTTC. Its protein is CASSQATVVEETQYF.

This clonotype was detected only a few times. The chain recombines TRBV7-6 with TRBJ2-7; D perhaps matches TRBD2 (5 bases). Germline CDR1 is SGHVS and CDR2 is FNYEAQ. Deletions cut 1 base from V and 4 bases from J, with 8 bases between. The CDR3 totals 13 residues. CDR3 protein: CASSLERVYEQYF. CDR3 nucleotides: TGTGCCAGCAGCTTAGAGAGGGTTTACGAGCAGTACTTC.

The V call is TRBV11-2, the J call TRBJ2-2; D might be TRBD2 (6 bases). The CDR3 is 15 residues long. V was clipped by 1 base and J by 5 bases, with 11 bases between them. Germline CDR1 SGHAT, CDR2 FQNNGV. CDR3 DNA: TGTGCCAGCAGCTTAGTTGGGGCGGGGACCGGGGAGCTGTTTTTT. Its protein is CASSLVGAGTGELFF.

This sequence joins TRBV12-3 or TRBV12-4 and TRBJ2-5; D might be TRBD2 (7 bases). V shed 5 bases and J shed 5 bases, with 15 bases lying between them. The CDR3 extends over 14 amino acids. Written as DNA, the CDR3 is TGTGCCAGCAGTCGCGAAGGGGGGGTGGAGACCCAGTACTTC. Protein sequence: CASSREGGVETQYF.

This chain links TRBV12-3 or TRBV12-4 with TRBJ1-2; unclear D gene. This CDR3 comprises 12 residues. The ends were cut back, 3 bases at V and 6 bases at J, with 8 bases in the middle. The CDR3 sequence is CASSFIGNGYTF. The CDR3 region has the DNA TGTGCCAGCAGTTTTATAGGCAATGGCTACACCTTC.

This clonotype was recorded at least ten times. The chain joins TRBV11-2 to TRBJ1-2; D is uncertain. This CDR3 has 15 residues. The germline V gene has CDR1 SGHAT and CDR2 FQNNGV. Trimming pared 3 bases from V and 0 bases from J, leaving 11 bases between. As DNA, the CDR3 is TGTGCCAGCAGCTTCGCCTGGCAGGCTAACTATGGCTACACCTTC. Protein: CASSFAWQANYGYTF.